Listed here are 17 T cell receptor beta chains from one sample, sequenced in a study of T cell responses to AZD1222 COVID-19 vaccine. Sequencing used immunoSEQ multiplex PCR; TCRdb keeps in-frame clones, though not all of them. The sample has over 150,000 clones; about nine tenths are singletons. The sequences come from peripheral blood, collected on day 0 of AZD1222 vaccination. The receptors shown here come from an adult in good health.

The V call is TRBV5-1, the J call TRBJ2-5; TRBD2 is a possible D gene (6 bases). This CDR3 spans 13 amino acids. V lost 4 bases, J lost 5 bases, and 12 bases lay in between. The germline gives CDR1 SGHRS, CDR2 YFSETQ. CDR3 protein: CASSPAAGETQYF. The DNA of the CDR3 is TGCGCCAGCAGCCCAGCGGCGGGGGAGACCCAGTACTTC.

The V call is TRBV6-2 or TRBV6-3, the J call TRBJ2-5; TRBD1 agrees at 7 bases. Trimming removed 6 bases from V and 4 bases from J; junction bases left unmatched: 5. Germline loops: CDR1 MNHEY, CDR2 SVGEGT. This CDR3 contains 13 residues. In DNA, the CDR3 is TGTGCCAGCAGCCGACAGGGTCGAGAGACCCAGTACTTC. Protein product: CASSRQGRETQYF.

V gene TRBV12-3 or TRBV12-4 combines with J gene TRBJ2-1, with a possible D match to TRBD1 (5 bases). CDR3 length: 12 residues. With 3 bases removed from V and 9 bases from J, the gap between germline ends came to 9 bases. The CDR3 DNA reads TGTGCCAGCAGTTTCCAGGGTCCTGAGCAGTTCTTC. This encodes CASSFQGPEQFF.

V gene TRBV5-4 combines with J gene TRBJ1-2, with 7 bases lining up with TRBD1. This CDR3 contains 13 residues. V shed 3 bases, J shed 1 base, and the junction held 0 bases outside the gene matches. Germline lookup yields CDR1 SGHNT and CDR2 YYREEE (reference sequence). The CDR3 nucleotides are TGTGCCAGCAGCTCAGGGGGTAACTATGGCTACACCTTC. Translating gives CASSSGGNYGYTF.

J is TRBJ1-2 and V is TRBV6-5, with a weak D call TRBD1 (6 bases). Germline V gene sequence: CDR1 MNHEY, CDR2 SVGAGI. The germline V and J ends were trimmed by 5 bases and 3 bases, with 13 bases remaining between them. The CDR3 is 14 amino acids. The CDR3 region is CASSTPGTHYGYTF. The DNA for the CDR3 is TGTGCCAGCAGTACCCCCGGGACACACTATGGCTACACCTTC.

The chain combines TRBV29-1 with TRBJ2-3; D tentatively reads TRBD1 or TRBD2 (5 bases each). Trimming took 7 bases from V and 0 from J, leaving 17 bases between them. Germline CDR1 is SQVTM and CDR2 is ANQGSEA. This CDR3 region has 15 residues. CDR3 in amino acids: CSALRGGASTDTQYF. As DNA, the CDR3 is TGCAGCGCTCTGCGTGGGGGAGCTAGCACAGATACGCAGTATTTT.

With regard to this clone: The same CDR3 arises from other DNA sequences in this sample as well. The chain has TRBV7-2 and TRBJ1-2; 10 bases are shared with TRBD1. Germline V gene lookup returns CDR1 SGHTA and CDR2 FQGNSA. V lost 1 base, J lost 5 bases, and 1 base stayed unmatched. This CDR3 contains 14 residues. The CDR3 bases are TGTGCCAGCAGCTTAGTGGGACAGGGGTATGGCTACACCTTC. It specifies CASSLVGQGYGYTF.

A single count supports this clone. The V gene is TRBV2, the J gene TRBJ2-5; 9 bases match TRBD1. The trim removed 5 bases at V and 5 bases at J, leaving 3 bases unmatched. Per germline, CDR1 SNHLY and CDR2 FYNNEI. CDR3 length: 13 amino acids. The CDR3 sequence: CASSRDRDETQYF. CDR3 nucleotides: TGTGCCAGCAGTCGGGACAGGGACGAGACCCAGTACTTC.

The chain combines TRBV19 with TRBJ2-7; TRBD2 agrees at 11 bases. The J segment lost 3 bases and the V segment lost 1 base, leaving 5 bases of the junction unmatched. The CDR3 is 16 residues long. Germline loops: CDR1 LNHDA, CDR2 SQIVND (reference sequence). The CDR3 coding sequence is TGTGCCAGTAGTATAGGGACTAGCGGGTCGATCTACGAGCAGTACTTC. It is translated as CASSIGTSGSIYEQYF.

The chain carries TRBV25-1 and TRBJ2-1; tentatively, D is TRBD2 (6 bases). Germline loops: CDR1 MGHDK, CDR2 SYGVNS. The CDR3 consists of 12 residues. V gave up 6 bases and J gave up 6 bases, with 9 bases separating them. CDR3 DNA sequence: TGTGCCAGCAGCCGGGACTCCAATGAGCAGTTCTTC. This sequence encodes CASSRDSNEQFF. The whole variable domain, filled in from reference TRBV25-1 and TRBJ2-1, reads EADIYQTPRYLVIGTGKKITLECSQTMGHDKMYWYQQDPGMELHLIHYSYGVNSTEKGDLSSESTVSRIRTEHFPLTLESARPSHTSQYLCASSRDSNEQFFGPGTRLTVL.

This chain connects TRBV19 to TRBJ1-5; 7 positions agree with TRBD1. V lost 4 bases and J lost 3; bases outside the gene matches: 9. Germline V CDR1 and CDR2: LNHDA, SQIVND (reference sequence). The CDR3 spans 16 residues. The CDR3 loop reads CASSRPQGLVNQPQHF. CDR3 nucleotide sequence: TGTGCCAGTAGTAGACCACAGGGGCTGGTCAATCAGCCCCAGCATTTT.

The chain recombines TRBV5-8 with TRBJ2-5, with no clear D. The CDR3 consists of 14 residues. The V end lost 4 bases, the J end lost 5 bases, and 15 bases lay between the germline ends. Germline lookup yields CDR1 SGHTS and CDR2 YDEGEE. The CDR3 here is CASSPSTWMETQYF. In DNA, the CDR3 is TGTGCCAGCAGCCCATCGACATGGATGGAGACCCAGTACTTC.

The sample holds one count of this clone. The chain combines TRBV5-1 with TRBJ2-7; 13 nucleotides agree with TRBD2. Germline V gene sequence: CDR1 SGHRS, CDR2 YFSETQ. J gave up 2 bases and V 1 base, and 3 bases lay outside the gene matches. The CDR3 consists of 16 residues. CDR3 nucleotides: TGCGCCAGCAGCTTGCCCGGGACTAGCGGGACCTACGAGCAGTACTTC. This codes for CASSLPGTSGTYEQYF. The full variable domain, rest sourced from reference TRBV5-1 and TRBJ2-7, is KAGVTQTPRYLIKTRGQQVTLSCSPISGHRSVSWYQQTPGQGLQFLFEYFSETQRNKGNFPGRFSGRQFSNSRSEMNVSTLELGDSALYLCASSLPGTSGTYEQYFGPGTRLTVT.

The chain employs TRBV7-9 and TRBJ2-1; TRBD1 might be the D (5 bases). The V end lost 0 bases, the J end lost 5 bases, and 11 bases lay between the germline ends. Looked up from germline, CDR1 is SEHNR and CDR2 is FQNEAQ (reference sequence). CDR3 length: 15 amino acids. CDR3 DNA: TGTGCCAGCAGCTTAGCGGGGCAGATACACAATGAGCAGTTCTTC. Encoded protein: CASSLAGQIHNEQFF.

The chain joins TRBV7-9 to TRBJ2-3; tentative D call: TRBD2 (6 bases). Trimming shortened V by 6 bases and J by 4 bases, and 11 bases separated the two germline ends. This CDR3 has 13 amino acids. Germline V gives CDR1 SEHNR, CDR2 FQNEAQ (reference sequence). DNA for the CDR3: TGTGCCAGCAGTCGACTAGGCCCAGATACGCAGTATTTT. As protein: CASSRLGPDTQYF.

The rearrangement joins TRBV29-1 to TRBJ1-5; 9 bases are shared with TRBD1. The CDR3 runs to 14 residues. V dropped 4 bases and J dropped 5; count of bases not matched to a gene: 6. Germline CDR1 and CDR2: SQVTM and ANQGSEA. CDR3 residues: CSVAQGASDQPQHF. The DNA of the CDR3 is TGCAGCGTTGCACAGGGGGCATCGGATCAGCCCCAGCATTTT.

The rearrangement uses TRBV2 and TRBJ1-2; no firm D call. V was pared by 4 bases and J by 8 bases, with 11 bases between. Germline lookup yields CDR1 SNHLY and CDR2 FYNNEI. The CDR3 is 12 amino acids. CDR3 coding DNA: TGTGCCAGCAGTGTAGAGGGTGGAGGCTACACCTTC. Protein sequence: CASSVEGGGYTF. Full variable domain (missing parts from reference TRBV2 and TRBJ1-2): EPEVTQTPSHQVTQMGQEVILRCVPISNHLYFYWYRQILGQKVEFLVSFYNNEISEKSEIFDDQFSVERPDGSNFTLKIRSTKLEDSAMYFCASSVEGGGYTFGSGTRLTVV.